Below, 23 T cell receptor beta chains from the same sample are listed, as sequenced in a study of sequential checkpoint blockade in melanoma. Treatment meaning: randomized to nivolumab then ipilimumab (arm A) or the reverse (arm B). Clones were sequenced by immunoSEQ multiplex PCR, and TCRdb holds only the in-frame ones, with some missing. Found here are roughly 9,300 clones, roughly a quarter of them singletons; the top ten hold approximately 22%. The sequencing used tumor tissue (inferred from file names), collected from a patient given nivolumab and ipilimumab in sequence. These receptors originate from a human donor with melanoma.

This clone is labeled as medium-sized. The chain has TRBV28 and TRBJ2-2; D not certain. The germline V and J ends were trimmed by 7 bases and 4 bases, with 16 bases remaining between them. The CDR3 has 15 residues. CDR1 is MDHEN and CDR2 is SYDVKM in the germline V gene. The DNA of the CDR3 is TGTGCCAGCACCCCTCCTACACTGGGCACCGGGGAGCTGTTTTTT. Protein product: CASTPPTLGTGELFF.

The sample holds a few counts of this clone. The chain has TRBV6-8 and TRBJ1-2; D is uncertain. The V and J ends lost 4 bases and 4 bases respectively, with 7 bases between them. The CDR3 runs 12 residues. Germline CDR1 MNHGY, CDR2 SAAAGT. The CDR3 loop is CASSSTRYGYTF. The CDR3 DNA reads TGTGCCAGCAGTTCCACCCGCTATGGCTACACCTTC.

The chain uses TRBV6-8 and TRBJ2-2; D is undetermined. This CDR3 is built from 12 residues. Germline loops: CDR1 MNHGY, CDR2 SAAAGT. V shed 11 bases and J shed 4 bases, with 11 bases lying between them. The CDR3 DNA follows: TGTGCCGCGCAGAAGTCCACCGGGGAGCTGTTTTTT. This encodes CAAQKSTGELFF.

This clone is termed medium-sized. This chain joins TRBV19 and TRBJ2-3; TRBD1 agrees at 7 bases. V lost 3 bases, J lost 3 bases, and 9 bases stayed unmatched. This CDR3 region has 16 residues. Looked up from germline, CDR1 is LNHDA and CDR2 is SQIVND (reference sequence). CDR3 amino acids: CASSIGSVQGTDTQYF. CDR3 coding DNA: TGTGCCAGTAGTATTGGTTCGGTACAGGGGACAGATACGCAGTATTTT.

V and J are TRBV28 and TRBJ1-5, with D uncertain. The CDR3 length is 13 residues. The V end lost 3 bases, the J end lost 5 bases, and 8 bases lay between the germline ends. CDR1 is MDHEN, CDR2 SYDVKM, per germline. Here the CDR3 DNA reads TGTGCCAGCAGTTTCGTAGCCGATCAGCCCCAGCATTTT. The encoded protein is CASSFVADQPQHF.

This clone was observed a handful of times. The chain's CDR3 is CASSLGSGGLADTQYF. The DNA of the CDR3 is TGTGCCAGCAGCTTGGGATCAGGGGGCCTGGCAGATACGCAGTATTTT. The chain joins TRBV7-4 to TRBJ2-3; 8 bases line up with TRBD1. Germline V gives CDR1 SGHVT, CDR2 SQSDAQ. The CDR3 loop spans 16 amino acids. The V segment lost 3 bases and the J segment 4 bases; nucleotides outside the gene matches: 9.

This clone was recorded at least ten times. The CDR3 region has the DNA TGTGCCAGCAGCTTTAGGGCGGGACAGGGGTATCAGCCCCAGCATTTT. Translating gives CASSFRAGQGYQPQHF. The chain is built from TRBV11-3 and TRBJ1-5, with TRBD1 matching 10 bases. The CDR3 contains 16 residues. Per the germline V gene, CDR1 is SGHNT and CDR2 is YENEEA. Trimming at V came to 3 bases and at J to 5 bases, leaving 7 bases not matched to a gene.

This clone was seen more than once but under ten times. This CDR3 reads CASSREPSAGNTIYF. As DNA, the CDR3 is TGTGCCAGCAGTAGAGAACCCTCGGCAGGAAACACCATATATTTT. The gene calls are TRBV6-8 and TRBJ1-3; D gene ambiguous. In germline, CDR1 is MNHGY, CDR2 SAAAGT. This CDR3 is built from 15 residues. Trimming removed 5 bases at V and 4 bases at J, with 15 bases between.

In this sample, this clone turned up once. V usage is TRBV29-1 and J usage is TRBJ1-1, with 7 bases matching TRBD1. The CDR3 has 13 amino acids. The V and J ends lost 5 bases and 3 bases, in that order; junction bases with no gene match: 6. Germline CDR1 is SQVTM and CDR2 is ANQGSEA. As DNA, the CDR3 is TGCAGCGTTTCGACAGGGATCGACACTGAAGCTTTCTTT. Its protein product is CSVSTGIDTEAFF.

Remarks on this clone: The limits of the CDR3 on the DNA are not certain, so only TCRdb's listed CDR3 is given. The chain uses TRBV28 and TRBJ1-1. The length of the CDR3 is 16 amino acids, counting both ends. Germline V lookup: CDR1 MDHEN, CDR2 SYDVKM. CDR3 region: CASSSGPAALNTEAFF.

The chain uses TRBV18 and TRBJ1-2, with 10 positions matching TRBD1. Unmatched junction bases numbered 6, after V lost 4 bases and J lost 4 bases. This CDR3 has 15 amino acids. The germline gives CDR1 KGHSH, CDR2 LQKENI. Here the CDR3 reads CASSLNRQGAYGYTF. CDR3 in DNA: TGTGCCAGCTCACTGAACCGACAGGGGGCCTATGGCTACACCTTC.

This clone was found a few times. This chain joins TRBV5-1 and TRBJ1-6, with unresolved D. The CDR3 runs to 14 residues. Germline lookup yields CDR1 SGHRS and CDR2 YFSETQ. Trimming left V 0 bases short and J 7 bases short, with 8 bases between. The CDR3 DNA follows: TGCGCCAGCAGCTTGGAGTCGGCGAATTCACCCCTCCACTTT. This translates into CASSLESANSPLHF.

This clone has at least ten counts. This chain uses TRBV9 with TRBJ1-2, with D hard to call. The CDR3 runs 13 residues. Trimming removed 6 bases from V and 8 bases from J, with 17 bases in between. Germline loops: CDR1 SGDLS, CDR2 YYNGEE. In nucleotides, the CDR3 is TGTGCCAGCACCCCCCGCCCAAACGAAGGCTACACCTTC. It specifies CASTPRPNEGYTF.

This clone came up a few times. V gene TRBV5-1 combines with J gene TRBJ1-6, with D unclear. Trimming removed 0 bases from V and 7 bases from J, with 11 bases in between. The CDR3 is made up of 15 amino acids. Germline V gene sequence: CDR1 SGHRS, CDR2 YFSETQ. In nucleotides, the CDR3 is TGCGCCAGCAGCTTGGAGAACAGCCCGAATTCACCCCTCCACTTT. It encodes CASSLENSPNSPLHF.

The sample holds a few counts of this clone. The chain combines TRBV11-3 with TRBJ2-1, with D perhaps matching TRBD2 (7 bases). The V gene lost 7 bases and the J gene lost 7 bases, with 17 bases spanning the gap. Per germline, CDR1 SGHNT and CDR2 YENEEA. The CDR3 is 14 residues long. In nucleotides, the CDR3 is TGTGCCAGCAACCTGGTAGGGGGGGTGAATGAGCAGTTCTTC. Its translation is CASNLVGGVNEQFF.

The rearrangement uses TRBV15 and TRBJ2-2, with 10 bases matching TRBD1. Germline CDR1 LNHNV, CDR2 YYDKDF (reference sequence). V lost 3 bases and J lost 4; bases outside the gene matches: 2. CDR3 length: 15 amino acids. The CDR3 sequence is CATSRDRGSTGELFF. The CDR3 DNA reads TGTGCCACCAGCAGGGACAGGGGGTCCACCGGGGAGCTGTTTTTT.

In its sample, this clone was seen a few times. The CDR3 loop reads CASSQGLADSTDTQYF. The CDR3 DNA is TGTGCCAGCAGCCAAGGGCTAGCGGATAGCACAGATACGCAGTATTTT. The gene calls are TRBV11-3 and TRBJ2-3, with TRBD2 identical over 7 bases. The CDR3 loop spans 16 amino acids. CDR1 is SGHNT, CDR2 YENEEA, per germline. The ends lost 5 bases at V and 0 bases at J; junction bases unmatched: 8.

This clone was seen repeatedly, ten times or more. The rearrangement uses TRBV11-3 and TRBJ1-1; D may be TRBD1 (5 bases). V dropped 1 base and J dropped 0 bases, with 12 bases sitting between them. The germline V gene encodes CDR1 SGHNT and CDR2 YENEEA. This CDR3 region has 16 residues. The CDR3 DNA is TGTGCCAGCAGCTTAGGGGGTCGGACAATGAACACTGAAGCTTTCTTT. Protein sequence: CASSLGGRTMNTEAFF.

The CDR3 DNA sequence: TGCGCCAGCAGCCCAATGGACAGGGCGCAGGGCTACACCTTC. Translating gives CASSPMDRAQGYTF. The chain recombines TRBV5-1 with TRBJ1-2; 8 bases are a match to TRBD1. V lost 4 bases, J lost 8 bases, and 10 bases stayed unmatched. CDR1 and CDR2 from the germline V gene are SGHRS and YFSETQ. The length of the CDR3 is 14 residues.

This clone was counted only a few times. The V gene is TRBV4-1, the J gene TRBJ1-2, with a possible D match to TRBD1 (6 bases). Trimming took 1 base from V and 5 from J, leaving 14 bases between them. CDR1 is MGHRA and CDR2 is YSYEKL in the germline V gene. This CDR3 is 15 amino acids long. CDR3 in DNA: TGCGCCAGCAGCCAAGGGGGGGGCGCGAGGTATGGCTACACCTTC. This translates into CASSQGGGARYGYTF.

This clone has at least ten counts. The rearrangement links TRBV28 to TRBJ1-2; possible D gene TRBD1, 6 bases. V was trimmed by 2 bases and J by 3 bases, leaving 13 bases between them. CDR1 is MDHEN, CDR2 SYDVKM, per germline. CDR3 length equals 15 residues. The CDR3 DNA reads TGTGCCAGCAGTTTAGGCCCCCCAGGGGACTATGGCTACACCTTC. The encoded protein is CASSLGPPGDYGYTF.

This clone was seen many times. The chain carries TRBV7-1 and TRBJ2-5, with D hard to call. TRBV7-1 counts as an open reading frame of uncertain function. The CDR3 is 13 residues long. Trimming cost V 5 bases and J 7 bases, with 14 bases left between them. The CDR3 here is CASSQTPEGTQYF. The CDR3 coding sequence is TGTGCCAGCAGCCAAACGCCGGAAGGGACCCAGTACTTC.

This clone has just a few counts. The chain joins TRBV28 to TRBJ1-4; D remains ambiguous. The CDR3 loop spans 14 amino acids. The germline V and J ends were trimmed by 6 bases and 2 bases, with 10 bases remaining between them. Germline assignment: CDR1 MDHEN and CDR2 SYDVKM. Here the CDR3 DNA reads TGTGCCAGCAGCCTCTCGGGGACTAATGAAAAACTGTTTTTT. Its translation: CASSLSGTNEKLFF.